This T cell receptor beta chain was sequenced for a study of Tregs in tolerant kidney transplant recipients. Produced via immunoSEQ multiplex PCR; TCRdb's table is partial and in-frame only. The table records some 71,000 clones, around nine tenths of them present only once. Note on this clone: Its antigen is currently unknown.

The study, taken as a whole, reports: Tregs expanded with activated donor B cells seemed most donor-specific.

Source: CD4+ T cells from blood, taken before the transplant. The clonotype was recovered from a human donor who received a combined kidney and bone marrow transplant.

CDR3 in amino acids: CASSPTGSETQYF. In DNA, the CDR3 is TGTGCCAGCAGCCCGACTGGGTCTGAGACCCAGTACTTC. The chain couples TRBV5-4 to TRBJ2-5; D remains unclear. V was shortened by 4 bases and J by 5 bases, with 12 bases between the two germline ends. The germline V gene encodes CDR1 SGHNT and CDR2 YYREEE (reference sequence). There are 13 residues in the CDR3. Drawing the rest from reference TRBV5-4 and TRBJ2-5, the complete variable domain is ETGVTQSPTHLIKTRGQQVTLRCSSQSGHNTVSWYQQALGQGPQFIFQYYREEENGRGNFPPRFSGLQFPNYSSELNVNALELDDSALYLCASSPTGSETQYFGPGTRLLVL.